This is a list of T cell receptor beta chains from one sample in a study of cytomegalovirus exposure and HLA in healthy donors. The protocol was immunoSEQ multiplex PCR, while the TCRdb copy is restricted to in-frame clones and leaves out a portion. The data hold 200,000 or so clones, with roughly 80% observed a single time. The sequencing input was PBMCs. Source of these receptors: a man between 18 and 29 years old in good health and CMV-seropositive. Both conserved end residues are part of each CDR3. A D gene is named only where the DNA matches it firmly. Rows give clone size only sometimes, using once, few, many, or a class for an expanded clone.

>TRBJ2-7|TRBV6-1|NA|TRBD2
CASSERGLAGVGIRVYEQYF
TGTGCCAGCAGTGAAAGGGGACTAGCGGGAGTGGGGATCCGGGTCTACGAGCAGTACTTC
>TRBJ2-4|TRBV7-2|NA|TRBD2
CASSLDPGGRDCYF
TGTGCCAGCAGCTTAGACCCGGGGGGGCGGGATTGTTACTTC
>TRBJ1-1|TRBV28|NA|TRBD1
CASRPRQGRTEAFF
TGTGCCAGCAGACCCCGACAGGGGAGAACTGAAGCTTTCTTT
>TRBJ2-5|TRBV4-2|few|TRBD2
CASSQVGGQETQYF
TGTGCCAGCAGCCAAGTGGGGGGGCAAGAGACCCAGTACTTC
>TRBJ1-1|TRBV28|NA|TRBD1
CASSIRQGYTEAFF
TGTGCCAGCAGTATACGACAGGGATACACTGAAGCTTTCTTT
>TRBJ2-1|TRBV9|NA|NA
CASSPRSYNEQFF
TGTGCCAGCAGCCCGCGCTCCTACAATGAGCAGTTCTTC
>TRBJ1-5|TRBV28|NA|NA
CASRGQKGQPQHF
TGTGCCAGCAGGGGGCAGAAGGGTCAGCCCCAGCATTTT
>TRBJ1-1|TRBV7-2|once|NA
CASSAQLVNTEAFF
TGTGCCAGCAGCGCCCAACTGGTGAACACTGAAGCTTTCTTT
>TRBJ2-7|TRBV7-3|NA|NA
CASGTILTLAPYEQYF
TGTGCCAGCGGGACAATTCTTACACTAGCGCCATACGAGCAGTACTTC
>TRBJ1-3|TRBV9|NA|TRBD1
CASSAAYKQGGGNTIYF
TGTGCCAGCAGCGCCGCATACAAACAGGGGGGCGGAAACACCATATATTTT
>TRBJ2-1|TRBV29-1|NA|NA
CSVEDPQVGGSYNEQFF
TGCAGCGTTGAAGATCCACAGGTTGGGGGGTCCTACAATGAGCAGTTCTTC